Listed below are T cell receptor beta chains from one sample, sequenced in a study of T-cell memory formation after mild COVID-19. One entry per CDR3 protein results from TCRdb running MiXCR on the 5' RACE reads. The sample has roughly 380,000 distinct CDR3 sequences, 28% seen once. The sequenced sample consisted of PBMCs or a T cell subset sorted from them (not recorded which). The receptor source for this set is an adult woman who had mild COVID-19 (a few samples of this study predate the infection). Cell type and time point are not known. Both conserved end residues are part of each CDR3. The D gene is left open where the match is weak. For some rows the clone size is stated as once, few or many, or as a class when expanded; others skip it.

d_call,j_call,clone_size,v_call,cdr3_nt,cdr3_aa
TRBD1,TRBJ2-2,.,TRBV12-3/TRBV12-4,TGTGCCAGCAGGAGTGCACCGGGACAGGGGATGTCCGGGGAGCTGTTTTTT,CASRSAPGQGMSGELFF
.,TRBJ2-2,.,TRBV4-1,TGCGCCAGCAGCCAAGACCCGTCGACCGGGGAGCTGTTTTTT,CASSQDPSTGELFF
.,TRBJ1-1,few,TRBV12-3/TRBV12-4,TGTGCCAGCACCTCTCCTGCGGACATGAACACTGAAGCTTTCTTT,CASTSPADMNTEAFF
.,TRBJ2-7,.,TRBV5-6,TGTGCCAGCAGCTTGTCCACTAGCAGATACCACGAGCAGTACTTC,CASSLSTSRYHEQYF
.,TRBJ2-7,many,TRBV7-9,TGTGCCAGCAGCTTAGCTTCGAGCTACGAGCAGTACTTC,CASSLASSYEQYF
TRBD1,TRBJ1-2,few,TRBV12-3/TRBV12-4,TGTGCCAGCAGTTTGATAAGGACAGGCGCCTATGGCTACACCTTC,CASSLIRTGAYGYTF
.,TRBJ2-7,few,TRBV23-1,TGCGCCAGCAGTCAATCGGGACTCCCCGAGCAGTACTTC,CASSQSGLPEQYF
.,TRBJ2-3,few,TRBV15,TGTGCCACCAGCCCGCGCAAGCTAGGGCCCACAGATACGCAGTATTTT,CATSPRKLGPTDTQYF
.,TRBJ2-7,.,TRBV11-2,TGTGCCAGCAGCTTAGATAGACTCTACTACGAGCAGTACTTC,CASSLDRLYYEQYF
TRBD2,TRBJ2-1,.,TRBV9,TGTGCCAGCGGGGGAGGGCTAGCGGGCCGCAATGAGCAGTTCTTC,CASGGGLAGRNEQFF
TRBD2,TRBJ2-3,few,TRBV27,TGTGCCAGCAGTCGGTTAGCGGGGGCCAGCACAGATACGCAGTATTTT,CASSRLAGASTDTQYF
TRBD1,TRBJ1-1,few,TRBV7-9,TGTGCCAGCAGCGCGACAGGGTACGACACTGAAGCTTTCTTT,CASSATGYDTEAFF
.,TRBJ1-1,.,TRBV19,TGTGCCAGTAGTCAACTCTGGAACACTGAAGCTTTCTTT,CASSQLWNTEAFF
.,TRBJ1-1,.,TRBV11-3,TGTGCCAGCAGCTTACGGGGGCGGGTTGAGACAGCGAACACTGAAGCTTTCTTT,CASSLRGRVETANTEAFF
TRBD2,TRBJ2-3,few,TRBV15,TGTGCCACCAGTAGCGGGAGGATCACAGATACGCAGTATTTT,CATSSGRITDTQYF
TRBD1,TRBJ1-1,.,TRBV20-1,TGCAGTGCTAGAGCCCAGGGGGTTTACACTGAAGCTTTCTTT,CSARAQGVYTEAFF
.,TRBJ1-3,.,TRBV25-1,TGTGCCAGCAGTGAAAAGTTGGGGTATTTTGGAAACACCATATATTTT,CASSEKLGYFGNTIYF
.,TRBJ2-3,.,TRBV7-2,TGTGCCAGCAGCTGGGGGGCCGGAGGGGATACGCAGTATTTT,CASSWGAGGDTQYF
TRBD1,TRBJ1-3,few,TRBV6-2/TRBV6-3,TGTGCCAGCAAGGGGGCTCAGGACTCTGGAAACACCATATATTTT,CASKGAQDSGNTIYF
TRBD2,TRBJ2-5,.,TRBV6-1,TGTGCCAGCAGGCGACTAGCGGGAGCCCAAGAGACCCAGTACTTC,CASRRLAGAQETQYF
TRBD1,TRBJ1-5,.,TRBV7-2,TGTGCCAGCAGCCGGGGACAGCTCAATCAGCCCCAGCATTTT,CASSRGQLNQPQHF
.,TRBJ1-4,few,TRBV7-2,TGTGCCAGCAGCTTAGTCGCAACAGCAACTAATGAAAAACTGTTTTTT,CASSLVATATNEKLFF
TRBD1,TRBJ2-3,few,TRBV23-1,TGCGCCAGCAGTCGATGTCGCGACAGGGCGGATACGCAGTATTTT,CASSRCRDRADTQYF
TRBD1,TRBJ2-3,few,TRBV10-3,TGTGCCACCAGGGGGCCTGGGACAGATACGCAGTATTTT,CATRGPGTDTQYF
TRBD1,TRBJ1-5,once,TRBV6-2/TRBV6-3,TGTGCCAGCGGGACAGGATACAGCAATCAGCCCCAGCATTTT,CASGTGYSNQPQHF
TRBD2,TRBJ2-7,.,TRBV4-3,TGCGCCAGCAGCCACGGACTAGCGGGAGCTGGGGAGCAGTACTTC,CASSHGLAGAGEQYF
.,TRBJ2-7,few,TRBV14,TGTGCCAGCAGCCAAGGACCCAGCCTCAGCTCCTACGAGCAGTACTTC,CASSQGPSLSSYEQYF
.,TRBJ2-1,.,TRBV4-1,TGCGCCAGCAGTCCCATTGGGTTCTACAATGAGCAGTTCTTC,CASSPIGFYNEQFF
TRBD2,TRBJ2-3,few,TRBV4-2,TGTGCCAGCAGCCGCGAAGCGGGGGGATACTATACGCAGTATTTT,CASSREAGGYYTQYF
.,TRBJ2-2,many,TRBV5-1,TGCGCCAGCACGGACAGACCGAACACCGGGGAGCTGTTTTTT,CASTDRPNTGELFF
TRBD2,TRBJ2-5,few,TRBV7-8,TGTGCCAGCAGCTTAACGAGCGGGGCCAGCGGGGAGACCCAGTACTTC,CASSLTSGASGETQYF
TRBD1,TRBJ2-7,.,TRBV5-6,TGTGCCAGCAGCTCGGGCAGGGGGCGGTCCCAGTACTTC,CASSSGRGRSQYF
.,TRBJ2-2,.,TRBV29-1,TGCAGCGTTGCCTCCGCCGTCCAAGCGAACACCGGGGAGCTGTTTTTT,CSVASAVQANTGELFF
.,TRBJ1-4,once,TRBV3-1,TGTGCCAGCAGCCAAGATCGGGGTGGAAAACTGTTTTTT,CASSQDRGGKLFF
TRBD1,TRBJ2-7,.,TRBV12-5,TGTGCTAGTGGGAAAGAGACAGGGGGGTTCTACGAGCAGTACTTC,CASGKETGGFYEQYF
.,TRBJ1-1,.,TRBV12-3/TRBV12-4,TGTGCCAGCAGTCCCGTGGCTTCGAACACTGAAGCTTTCTTT,CASSPVASNTEAFF
TRBD2,TRBJ2-3,few,TRBV18,TGTGCCAGCTCGCCCAGGACTAGCGGAGGTTCAGATACGCAGTATTTT,CASSPRTSGGSDTQYF
.,TRBJ2-1,.,TRBV20-1,TGCAGTGCTAGGAGGATTGGCCAGGGGGGAGATGAGCAGTTCTTC,CSARRIGQGGDEQFF
TRBD1,TRBJ1-1,few,TRBV7-8,TGTGCCAGCAGCCCGGAGGGACAGATGAACACTGAAGCTTTATTT,CASSPEGQMNTEALF
TRBD1,TRBJ1-1,.,TRBV5-1,TGCGCCAGCAGCGAGATGACAGGGTATGGAACTGAAGCTTTCTTT,CASSEMTGYGTEAFF
.,TRBJ2-5,.,TRBV5-1,TGCGCCAGAAGCTTGGTCGCAGGGACACAACAAGAGACCCAGTACTTC,CARSLVAGTQQETQYF